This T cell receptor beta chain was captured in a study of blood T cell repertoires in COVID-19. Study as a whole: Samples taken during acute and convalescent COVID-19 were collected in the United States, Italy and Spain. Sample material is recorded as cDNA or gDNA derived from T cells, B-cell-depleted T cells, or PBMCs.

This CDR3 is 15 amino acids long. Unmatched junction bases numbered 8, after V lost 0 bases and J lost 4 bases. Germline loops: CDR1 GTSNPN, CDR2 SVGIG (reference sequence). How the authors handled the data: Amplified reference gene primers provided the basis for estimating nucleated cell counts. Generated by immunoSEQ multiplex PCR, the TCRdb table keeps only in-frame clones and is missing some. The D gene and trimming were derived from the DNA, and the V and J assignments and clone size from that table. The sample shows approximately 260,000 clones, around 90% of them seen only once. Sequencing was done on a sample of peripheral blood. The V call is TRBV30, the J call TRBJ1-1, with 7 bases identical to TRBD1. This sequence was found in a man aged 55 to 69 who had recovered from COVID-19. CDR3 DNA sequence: TGTGCCTGGAGTGTACCCGGGACAGTCGGCACTGAAGCTTTCTTT. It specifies CAWSVPGTVGTEAFF.